These T cell receptor beta chains were read from a single sample in a study of T cell responses to AZD1222 COVID-19 vaccine. Only in-frame clones appear in the TCRdb table, and some are missing; sequencing was by immunoSEQ multiplex PCR. This table holds 95,000 to 110,000 clones, around 90% found once. Sequenced here: peripheral blood, sampled 28 days after the second AZD1222 dose. Receptor source: an adult who received the AZD1222 COVID-19 vaccine. The CDR3 runs from the conserved cysteine through the conserved F or W. A D gene is named only where the DNA matches it firmly. A clone size is listed for some rows: how often the clone was seen (once, few, many), or a class if it is expanded.

>TRBV19|NA|TRBJ2-5|NA|14
TGTGCCAGTAGTATAGGGGGCAGCCAAGAGACCCAGTACTTC
CASSIGGSQETQYF
>TRBV28|NA|TRBJ1-2|NA|13
TGTGCCAGCAGTTTATCGTTACTCTATGGCTACACCTTC
CASSLSLLYGYTF
>TRBV4-1|NA|TRBJ2-1|TRBD1|17
TGCGCCAGCAGCCAAGAAGAGACAGGGGTTTTGTACAATGAGCAGTTCTTC
CASSQEETGVLYNEQFF
>TRBV27|NA|TRBJ1-2|NA|13
TGTGCCAGCAGTCTTGGGGCGAACTATGGCTACACCTTC
CASSLGANYGYTF
>TRBV3-1/TRBV3-2|NA|TRBJ2-5|NA|15
TGTGCCAGCAGCGCCCCGGGGCAGGACTTAGGGACCCAGTACTTC
CASSAPGQDLGTQYF
>TRBV28|few|TRBJ2-1|TRBD1|15
TGTGCCAGCAGTTTGGGGGGACAGGGATCGGGTGAGCAGTTCTTC
CASSLGGQGSGEQFF
>TRBV12-3/TRBV12-4|NA|TRBJ2-3|NA|13
TGTGCCAGCAGTATTCAGGGCACAGATACGCAGTATTTT
CASSIQGTDTQYF
>TRBV6-6|NA|TRBJ2-1|TRBD2|17
TGTGCCAGCAGTCAGCCGGGACTAGCGGGGGGGCCTGGTGAGCAGTTCTTC
CASSQPGLAGGPGEQFF
>TRBV11-3|few|TRBJ2-7|NA|12
TGTGCCAGCAGCTTAGGAAGCTACGAGCAGTACTTC
CASSLGSYEQYF
>TRBV29-1|NA|TRBJ2-7|NA|12
TGCAGCGTTGGTGGGCTTTCTTACGAGCAGTACTTC
CSVGGLSYEQYF
>TRBV5-1|NA|TRBJ2-5|NA|15
TGCGCCAGCAGCTTGGCAACAGGGGAGGCGGAGACCCAGTACTTC
CASSLATGEAETQYF
>TRBV4-1|NA|TRBJ1-1|TRBD1|18
TGCGCCAGCAGCCAACTGCCGGGACAGGGGGCTTCGAACACTGAAGCTTTCTTT
CASSQLPGQGASNTEAFF
>TRBV18|NA|TRBJ1-5|NA|14
TGTGCCAGCTCACTGGGGGGGCACAATCAGCCCCAGCATTTT
CASSLGGHNQPQHF
>TRBV24-1|NA|TRBJ1-5|NA|14
TGTGCCACCTATGGTAGGGGAGACAATCAGCCCCAGCATTTT
CATYGRGDNQPQHF
>TRBV7-9|once|TRBJ1-5|NA|14
TGTGCCAGCAGCGCGGAGGTTGGAGCTCAGCCCCAGCATTTT
CASSAEVGAQPQHF
>TRBV14|few|TRBJ1-2|TRBD1|19
TGTGCCAGCAGCCAAGATGGATACCCCTGGACAGGGGAGGACTATGGCTACACCTTC
CASSQDGYPWTGEDYGYTF
>TRBV2|few|TRBJ2-7|TRBD1|16
TGTGCCAGCAGAGGGCGACTCGGGACAGCAGGTTACGAGCAGTACTTC
CASRGRLGTAGYEQYF
>TRBV11-2|NA|TRBJ2-5|TRBD1|15
TGTGCCAGCAGCTTAGGGACAGGGGTTCAAGAGACCCAGTACTTC
CASSLGTGVQETQYF
>TRBV5-1|NA|TRBJ2-5|TRBD2|13
TGCGCCAGCAGCTCAGCGGGGGAAGAGACCCAGTACTTC
CASSSAGEETQYF
>TRBV19|NA|TRBJ1-6|NA|15
TGTGCCAGTAGACCGACAGGCACCTATAATTCACCCCTCCACTTT
CASRPTGTYNSPLHF
>TRBV4-1|NA|TRBJ2-7|NA|16
TGCGCCAGCAGCCAAGATGGCGGAGAGAACTCCTACGAGCAGTACTTC
CASSQDGGENSYEQYF
>TRBV3-1/TRBV3-2|NA|TRBJ1-4|NA|16
TGTGCCAGCAGTCAAATCCGCAGCGCAACTAATGAAAAACTGTTTTTT
CASSQIRSATNEKLFF
>TRBV29-1|NA|TRBJ2-3|TRBD2|17
TGCAGCGTTGAAGATCCCCGAAGTAGCGGGGGCACAGATACGCAGTATTTT
CSVEDPRSSGGTDTQYF
>TRBV6-2/TRBV6-3|many|TRBJ2-3|TRBD2|15
TGTGCCAGCAGCAGGACTAGCGGGGAGGGAGATACGCAGTATTTT
CASSRTSGEGDTQYF
>TRBV19|NA|TRBJ1-1|TRBD1|14
TGTGCCAGTACCCGACAGGGGCAGTACACTGAAGCTTTCTTT
CASTRQGQYTEAFF
>TRBV24-1|NA|TRBJ1-5|NA|16
TGTGCCACCAGTGGGTCAGGGGTCGGGGCTAGACAGCCCCAGCATTTT
CATSGSGVGARQPQHF
>TRBV11-2|NA|TRBJ2-1|NA|15
TGTGCCAGCAGCCCCTCGCAGTCTTCCTACAATGAGCAGTTCTTC
CASSPSQSSYNEQFF
>TRBV6-5|NA|TRBJ1-1|TRBD1|15
TGTGCCAGCAGACCCCCGGGACAGGGGAACACTGAAGCTTTCTTT
CASRPPGQGNTEAFF
>TRBV7-8|NA|TRBJ2-7|NA|14
TGTGCCAGCAGCTTAGGGAACAAGTACTACGAGCAGTACTTC
CASSLGNKYYEQYF
>TRBV25-1|once|TRBJ1-5|NA|14
TGTGCCAGCAGTCAAACAGGATACAATCAGCCCCAGCATTTT
CASSQTGYNQPQHF